The 28 T cell receptor beta chains below come from one sample, sequenced in a study of cytomegalovirus exposure and HLA in healthy donors. The study ran its PCR with 60 Vbeta and 13 Jbeta primers. Sequenced by immunoSEQ multiplex PCR; TCRdb stores in-frame clones only, minus some. Counted here are under 100,000 clones, roughly 76% occurring once; the ten biggest clones make up roughly 8%. Sequencing was performed on PBMCs. Receptors were obtained from a human donor in good health.

J is TRBJ1-1 and V is TRBV15, with TRBD1 matching over 7 bases. CDR1 and CDR2 (germline): LNHNV, YYDKDF (reference sequence). V was clipped by 7 bases and J by 4 bases; unmatched bases: 15. CDR3 length: 16 residues. The CDR3 DNA follows: TGTGCCACCACCGTCGCGGGAGGGGGACAGCGCACTGAAGCTTTCTTT. It translates to CATTVAGGGQRTEAFF.

The sample holds a few counts of this clone. The rearrangement joins TRBV4-3 to TRBJ2-1, with D possibly TRBD2 on 6 matching bases. The germline CDR1 and CDR2 sequences are LGHNA and YSLEER. This CDR3 region has 13 residues. The V gene lost 0 bases and the J gene lost 13 bases, with 13 bases spanning the gap. CDR3 region: CASSQDAWTTQFF. CDR3 nucleotides: TGCGCCAGCAGCCAAGATGCGTGGACTACACAGTTCTTC.

The chain recombines TRBV19 with TRBJ1-1, with TRBD1 matching 7 bases. V shed 3 bases, J shed 3 bases, and the junction held 10 bases outside the gene matches. Per the germline V gene, CDR1 is LNHDA and CDR2 is SQIVND (reference sequence). The CDR3 loop spans 16 amino acids. The CDR3 nucleotides are TGTGCCAGTAGTATCCACACTCCAGGGGGATACACTGAAGCTTTCTTT. It yields the protein CASSIHTPGGYTEAFF. The variable domain in full, completed from reference TRBV19 and TRBJ1-1, reads DGGITQSPKYLFRKEGQNVTLSCEQNLNHDAMYWYRQDPGQGLRLIYYSQIVNDFQKGDIAEGYSVSREKKESFPLTVTSAQKNPTAFYLCASSIHTPGGYTEAFFGQGTRLTVV.

The chain combines TRBV7-9 with TRBJ2-3; 14 nucleotides agree with TRBD2. CDR3 length: 19 amino acids. Per germline, CDR1 SEHNR and CDR2 FQNEAQ (reference sequence). The J segment lost 0 bases and the V segment lost 0 bases, leaving 5 bases of the junction unmatched. The CDR3 reads CASSLAGGTSGRSTDTQYF. The CDR3 DNA is TGTGCCAGCAGCTTAGCGGGGGGGACTAGCGGGAGAAGCACAGATACGCAGTATTTT. The entire variable domain, with the rest obtained from reference TRBV7-9 and TRBJ2-3, is as follows: DTGVSQNPRHKITKRGQNVTFRCDPISEHNRLYWYRQTLGQGPEFLTYFQNEAQLEKSRLLSDRFSAERPKGSFSTLEIQRTEQGDSAMYLCASSLAGGTSGRSTDTQYFGPGTRLTVL.

As regards this clone: Other DNA sequences in this sample translate to the same CDR3. The chain is built from TRBV5-1 and TRBJ2-3; the match to TRBD2 covers 7 bases. Germline CDR1 SGHRS, CDR2 YFSETQ. Germline trimming cut 1 base from V and 1 base from J; bases unmatched to any gene: 3. The CDR3 is 15 amino acids. The CDR3, as DNA: TGCGCCAGCAGCTTGCGGGGGGTAGGCACAGATACGCAGTATTTT. Protein sequence: CASSLRGVGTDTQYF.

The rearrangement joins TRBV27 to TRBJ2-7, with 10 bases matching TRBD2. The germline V gene has CDR1 MNHEY and CDR2 SMNVEV (reference sequence). The CDR3 length is 16 residues. Trimming removed 4 bases from V and 4 bases from J; junction bases left unmatched: 10. For the CDR3, the DNA is TGTGCCAGCAGTTCCCCCCCTAGCGGGAGAGGATACGAGCAGTACTTC. This codes for CASSSPPSGRGYEQYF.

The V gene is TRBV27, the J gene TRBJ2-1; 10 positions agree with TRBD2. The V gene end was trimmed by 7 bases and the J gene end by 3 bases; junction bases not matched to a gene: 12. The CDR3 extends over 17 amino acids. In germline, CDR1 is MNHEY, CDR2 SMNVEV (reference sequence). The CDR3 spells CASILAGAPSYYNEQFF. The DNA of the CDR3 is TGTGCCAGCATCCTAGCGGGGGCACCCTCCTACTACAATGAGCAGTTCTTC.

The chain recombines TRBV6-5 with TRBJ2-1; D perhaps matches TRBD2 (5 bases). V was pared by 3 bases and J by 7 bases, with 10 bases between. The CDR3 sequence is 13 residues long. The germline V gene has CDR1 MNHEY and CDR2 SVGAGI. The CDR3 DNA follows: TGTGCCAGCAGTTATTCTCCGGGGAATGAGCAGTTCTTC. Amino acids: CASSYSPGNEQFF.

This chain connects TRBV6-6 to TRBJ2-7; 8 bases align to TRBD1. CDR1 MNHNY and CDR2 SVGAGI come from the germline V gene (reference sequence). The CDR3 loop spans 16 amino acids. V trimming: 0 bases; J trimming: 2 bases; junction bases outside the gene matches: 6. The CDR3 region has the DNA TGTGCCAGCAGTTACTCGCTCGACAGGGGACCCTACGAGCAGTACTTC. Encoded protein: CASSYSLDRGPYEQYF.

The V call is TRBV5-6, the J call TRBJ2-3; a weak D match, TRBD1 (6 bases). This CDR3 spans 13 amino acids. V lost 6 bases to trimming and J lost 1 base, with 9 bases between them. In germline, CDR1 is SGHDT, CDR2 YYEEEE. The chain's CDR3 is CASTRTGTDTQYF. The CDR3 DNA follows: TGTGCCAGCACCCGGACAGGCACAGATACGCAGTATTTT.

This sequence joins TRBV5-1 and TRBJ2-5; 9 nucleotides agree with TRBD2. The ends lost 4 bases at V and 5 bases at J; junction bases unmatched: 6. Germline loops: CDR1 SGHRS, CDR2 YFSETQ. The length of the CDR3 is 14 residues. The CDR3 region has the DNA TGCGCCAGCAGCCATAGCGGGGGCGGGGAGACCCAGTACTTC. Protein sequence: CASSHSGGGETQYF.

This clone was seen just once. V usage is TRBV27 and J usage is TRBJ2-1; 7 nucleotides align to TRBD2. V trimming: 6 bases; J trimming: 9 bases; junction bases outside the gene matches: 14. Germline V lookup: CDR1 MNHEY, CDR2 SMNVEV (reference sequence). CDR3 length: 15 residues. As DNA, the CDR3 is TGTGCCAGCAGCCCAGGACTAGGCCCTTTTGGTGAGCAGTTCTTC. Its protein is CASSPGLGPFGEQFF.

The rearrangement joins TRBV5-1 to TRBJ2-7, with D perhaps TRBD2 (6 bases). V was pared by 4 bases and J by 3 bases, with 17 bases between. Germline lookup yields CDR1 SGHRS and CDR2 YFSETQ. The CDR3 spans 15 residues. The CDR3 region is CASSPGGVEVYEQYF. The DNA for the CDR3 is TGCGCCAGCAGCCCTGGCGGGGTCGAAGTCTACGAGCAGTACTTC.

The chain is built from TRBV5-1 and TRBJ2-7; no clear D. V shed 0 bases and J shed 3 bases, with 7 bases lying between them. CDR3 length: 13 amino acids. Germline V gene sequence: CDR1 SGHRS, CDR2 YFSETQ. CDR3 amino acids: CASSLGLDYEQYF. The CDR3 DNA follows: TGCGCCAGCAGCTTGGGGCTAGACTACGAGCAGTACTTC.

V and J are TRBV15 and TRBJ2-1; 9 nucleotides align to TRBD1. The CDR3 is made up of 15 amino acids. CDR1 and CDR2 from the germline V gene are LNHNV and YYDKDF (reference sequence). After removal of 3 bases from V and 6 bases from J, the junction contained 6 bases not matched to a gene. The CDR3 DNA follows: TGTGCCACCAGCAGGGCGGGACAGGGTTCCAATGAGCAGTTCTTC. Residues: CATSRAGQGSNEQFF.

V usage is TRBV2 and J usage is TRBJ2-7; TRBD1 might be the D (6 bases). Germline V gives CDR1 SNHLY, CDR2 FYNNEI. The CDR3 is 14 amino acids. The V and J ends lost 0 bases and 5 bases respectively, with 11 bases between them. CDR3 region: CASSEAGANHEQYF. The CDR3 region has the DNA TGTGCCAGCAGTGAAGCGGGGGCGAACCACGAGCAGTACTTC.

As DNA, the CDR3 is TGCGCCAGCAGCCAGGATACGAACACTGAAGCTTTCTTT. Residues: CASSQDTNTEAFF. The chain is built from TRBV5-1 and TRBJ1-1; D not resolved. V lost 4 bases and J 1 base, leaving 8 bases between the germline ends. This CDR3 contains 13 residues. Per the germline V gene, CDR1 is SGHRS and CDR2 is YFSETQ.

The genes are TRBV5-8 and TRBJ2-3, with D hard to call. The V end was cut by 0 bases, the J end by 0 bases, with 17 bases between. Germline lookup yields CDR1 SGHTS and CDR2 YDEGEE. CDR3 length: 18 amino acids. This chain's CDR3 is CASSLVAAYRSSTDTQYF. The CDR3, as DNA: TGTGCCAGCAGCTTGGTGGCTGCATATCGATCTAGCACAGATACGCAGTATTTT.

The rearrangement joins TRBV11-3 to TRBJ2-3, with TRBD2 matching 10 bases. Trimming removed 6 bases from V and 2 bases from J; junction bases left unmatched: 5. This CDR3 contains 15 residues. Germline V gene sequence: CDR1 SGHNT, CDR2 YENEEA. CDR3 amino acids: CASSLGLAATDTQYF. The DNA for the CDR3 is TGTGCCAGCAGTCTAGGACTAGCGGCCACAGATACGCAGTATTTT.

The rearrangement uses TRBV29-1 and TRBJ2-3, with a tentative D call TRBD1 (6 bases). The CDR3 sequence is 14 residues long. V was shortened by 0 bases and J by 4 bases, with 11 bases between the two germline ends. CDR1 is SQVTM and CDR2 is ANQGSEA in the germline V gene. The CDR3 region is CSVEDQGRADTQYF. In DNA, the CDR3 is TGCAGCGTTGAAGATCAGGGGCGGGCAGATACGCAGTATTTT.

V is TRBV2 and J is TRBJ1-6, with 11 positions matching TRBD1. V was pared by 5 bases and J by 6 bases, with 3 bases of the junction left unmatched. The V gene's germline CDR1 is SNHLY and CDR2 FYNNEI. The CDR3 is made up of 15 amino acids. CDR3 bases: TGTGCCAGCAGTCCGGACAGGGGGCTTAATTCACCCCTCCACTTT. This translates into CASSPDRGLNSPLHF.

This sequence joins TRBV30 and TRBJ1-1, with 8 bases identical to TRBD1. The germline V gene has CDR1 GTSNPN and CDR2 SVGIG (reference sequence). This CDR3 spans 16 amino acids. V shed 2 bases, J shed 5 bases, and the junction held 13 bases outside the gene matches. Here the CDR3 DNA reads TGTGCCTGGAGTTGGACAGGGACGCCTTCGGATACTGAAGCTTTCTTT. Encoded protein: CAWSWTGTPSDTEAFF.

The chain combines TRBV4-2 with TRBJ1-6; TRBD1 is a possible D gene (5 bases). This CDR3 comprises 15 residues. The V gene's germline CDR1 is LGHNA and CDR2 YNFKEQ. V dropped 1 base and J dropped 6 bases, with 10 bases sitting between them. The CDR3 here is CASSQASGGNSPLHF. CDR3 nucleotides: TGTGCCAGCAGCCAAGCGTCCGGGGGTAATTCACCCCTCCACTTT.

The sample holds a few counts of this clone. This chain uses TRBV19 with TRBJ1-3; no clear D. The V gene's germline CDR1 is LNHDA and CDR2 SQIVND (reference sequence). V was trimmed by 5 bases and J by 4 bases, leaving 12 bases between them. This CDR3 is built from 14 residues. Here the CDR3 DNA reads TGTGCCAGTAGTCCCGGGTTATACGGAAACACCATATATTTT. This codes for CASSPGLYGNTIYF.

V gene TRBV5-8 combines with J gene TRBJ2-1, with 9 bases that match TRBD1. Germline V gene lookup returns CDR1 SGHTS and CDR2 YDEGEE. The CDR3 is 15 residues long. V lost 5 bases, J lost 5 bases, and 8 bases stayed unmatched. DNA of the CDR3: TGTGCCAGCAGACTCCGGGACAGGGACAACAATGAGCAGTTCTTC. It translates to CASRLRDRDNNEQFF. Together with reference TRBV5-8 and TRBJ2-1, the CDR3 gives the full variable domain: EAGVTQSPTHLIKTRGQQATLRCSPISGHTSVYWYQQALGLGLQFLLWYDEGEERNRGNFPPRFSGRQFPNYSSELNVNALELEDSALYLCASRLRDRDNNEQFFGPGTRLTVL.

The CDR3 DNA reads as TGTGCCAGCAGCCTTAGCCATACTGGTATGGAGGATACGCAGTATTTT. It translates to CASSLSHTGMEDTQYF. The V and J genes are TRBV5-4 and TRBJ2-3; no clear D gene. Per germline, CDR1 SGHNT and CDR2 YYREEE (reference sequence). The CDR3 length is 16 residues. The V end lost 4 bases, the J end lost 6 bases, and 21 bases lay between the germline ends.

V and J are TRBV9 and TRBJ1-4, with TRBD1 as a possible D gene (5 bases). The CDR3 sequence is 15 residues long. With 2 bases removed from V and 5 bases from J, the gap between germline ends came to 13 bases. Germline lookup yields CDR1 SGDLS and CDR2 YYNGEE. The CDR3 DNA reads as TGTGCCAGCAGCGTGGGAGGGGCGCCGAATGAAAAACTGTTTTTT. This codes for CASSVGGAPNEKLFF.

The rearrangement uses TRBV5-6 and TRBJ1-4; D is unclear. V shed 5 bases and J shed 0 bases, with 14 bases lying between them. This CDR3 has 16 amino acids. In germline, CDR1 is SGHDT, CDR2 YYEEEE. DNA for the CDR3: TGTGCCAGCAGTCCGCAATACAGAACAACTAATGAAAAACTGTTTTTT. It translates to CASSPQYRTTNEKLFF.